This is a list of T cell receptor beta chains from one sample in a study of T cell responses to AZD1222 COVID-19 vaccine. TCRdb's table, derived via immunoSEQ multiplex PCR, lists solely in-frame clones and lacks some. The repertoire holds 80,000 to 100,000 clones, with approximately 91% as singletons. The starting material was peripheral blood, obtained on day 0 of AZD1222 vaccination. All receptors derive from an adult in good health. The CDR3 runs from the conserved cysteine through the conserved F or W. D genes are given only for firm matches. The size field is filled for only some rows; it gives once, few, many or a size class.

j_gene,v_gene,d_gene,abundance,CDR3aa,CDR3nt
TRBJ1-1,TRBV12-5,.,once,CASGLAVEAFF,TGTGCTAGTGGTTTGGCCGTTGAAGCTTTCTTT
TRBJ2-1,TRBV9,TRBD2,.,CASSVIAGTYNEQFF,TGTGCCAGCAGCGTAATAGCGGGGACCTACAATGAGCAGTTCTTC
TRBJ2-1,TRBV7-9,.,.,CASTLAFDEQFF,TGTGCCAGCACCTTAGCGTTCGATGAGCAGTTCTTC
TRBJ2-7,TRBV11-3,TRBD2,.,CASSLERKGLASGEQYF,TGTGCCAGCAGCTTAGAACGTAAAGGACTAGCGAGCGGAGAGCAGTACTTC
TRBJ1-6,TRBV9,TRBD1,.,CASSAGQGGSPLHF,TGTGCCAGCAGCGCGGGACAGGGGGGTTCACCCCTCCACTTT
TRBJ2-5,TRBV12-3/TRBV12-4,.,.,CASSYELETQYF,TGTGCCAGCAGTTATGAGTTGGAGACCCAGTACTTC
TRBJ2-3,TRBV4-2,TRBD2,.,CASRLAGGTDTQYF,TGTGCCAGCAGACTAGCGGGGGGCACAGATACGCAGTATTTT
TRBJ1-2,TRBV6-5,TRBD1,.,CAPSQGGNYGYTF,TGTGCCCCCAGCCAGGGGGGTAACTATGGCTACACCTTC
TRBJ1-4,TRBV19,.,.,CASRSPGTNEKLFF,TGTGCCAGTAGATCGCCGGGGACTAATGAAAAACTGTTTTTT
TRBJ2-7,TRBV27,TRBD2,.,CASSVSGGSYEQYF,TGTGCCAGCAGCGTTAGCGGGGGATCCTACGAGCAGTACTTC
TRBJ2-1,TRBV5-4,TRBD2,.,CASSFRLAGAYNEQFF,TGTGCCAGCAGCTTCCGACTAGCGGGGGCGTACAATGAGCAGTTCTTC
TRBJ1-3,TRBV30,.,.,CASGLIRNSGNTIYF,TGTGCCAGTGGCTTAATCAGGAACTCTGGAAACACCATATATTTT
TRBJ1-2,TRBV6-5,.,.,CASSQLPYYGYTF,TGTGCCAGCAGCCAACTCCCGTACTATGGCTACACCTTC
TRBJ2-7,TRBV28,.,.,CASSPPEGWKQYF,TGTGCCAGCAGTCCACCGGAGGGGTGGAAGCAGTACTTC
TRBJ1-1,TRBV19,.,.,CASRTLGSRNTEAFF,TGTGCCAGTAGGACCTTAGGCAGCCGGAACACTGAAGCTTTCTTT
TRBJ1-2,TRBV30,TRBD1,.,CAWMGGTGDNYGYTF,TGTGCCTGGATGGGCGGGACAGGGGATAACTATGGCTACACCTTC
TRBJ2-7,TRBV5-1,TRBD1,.,CASSPVRQGQSSYEQYF,TGCGCCAGCAGCCCGGTAAGACAGGGGCAAAGCTCCTACGAGCAGTACTTC
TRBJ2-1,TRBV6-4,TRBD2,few,CASKPLAGGPGEQFF,TGTGCCAGCAAGCCCCTAGCGGGGGGGCCGGGTGAGCAGTTCTTC
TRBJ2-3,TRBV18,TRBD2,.,CASSPYLAASTDTQYF,TGTGCCAGCTCACCGTATCTAGCGGCTAGCACAGATACGCAGTATTTT
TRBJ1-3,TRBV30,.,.,CAWSVRSGASSGNTIYF,TGTGCCTGGAGTGTGAGGTCAGGGGCCAGCTCTGGAAACACCATATATTTT
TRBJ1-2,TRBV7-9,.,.,CASSKTEHYGYTF,TGTGCCAGCAGCAAGACTGAGCACTATGGCTACACCTTC
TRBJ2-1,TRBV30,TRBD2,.,CAWSVTSGAYNEQFF,TGTGCCTGGAGTGTAACTAGCGGGGCGTACAATGAGCAGTTCTTC
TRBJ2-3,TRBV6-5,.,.,CASRRHTGGGDTQYF,TGTGCCAGCAGAAGACATACAGGGGGGGGAGATACGCAGTATTTT
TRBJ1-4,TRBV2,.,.,CASKRARTATNEKLFF,TGTGCCAGCAAACGCGCCCGGACTGCAACTAATGAAAAACTGTTTTTT
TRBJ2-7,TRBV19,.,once,CASSIRAESYEQYF,TGTGCCAGTAGTATACGGGCCGAGTCCTACGAGCAGTACTTC
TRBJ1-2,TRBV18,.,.,CASSPPDGYGYTF,TGTGCCAGCTCACCACCCGACGGCTATGGCTACACCTTC
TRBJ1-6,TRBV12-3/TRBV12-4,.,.,CASSSRVNSPLHF,TGTGCCAGCAGTTCCCGTGTGAATTCACCCCTCCACTTT
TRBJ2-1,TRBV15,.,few,CATSRVLGSLSYNEQFF,TGTGCCACCAGCAGAGTCCTCGGGAGCCTCTCCTACAATGAGCAGTTCTTC
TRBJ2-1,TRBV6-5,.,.,CASSPPLGEQFF,TGTGCCAGCAGTCCCCCTCTAGGGGAGCAGTTCTTC
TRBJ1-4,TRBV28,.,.,CASSSRYGQVF,TGTGCCAGCAGTTCCAGATACGGGCAGGTCTTT
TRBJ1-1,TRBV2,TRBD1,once,CARTGGVNTEAFF,TGTGCCAGGACAGGGGGGGTGAACACTGAAGCTTTCTTT
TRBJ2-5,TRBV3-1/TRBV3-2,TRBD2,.,CASSQEFRGGQETQYF,TGTGCCAGCAGCCAAGAATTCCGGGGGGGCCAGGAGACCCAGTACTTC